This TCR beta chain was sequenced for a study of metastatic and nonmetastatic thyroid tumors. Turning to the study itself: Repertoires of blood and of tissue (tumor or nodule) from malignant and benign thyroid patients were compared.

Every patient underwent thyroid surgery untreated. With regard to this clone: Its antigen is currently unknown.

In the authors' workflow: CDR3 differences across clinicopathological groups were used to build a distant-metastasis classifier for papillary thyroid cancer. TCRdb re-called clones from the PCR reads using MiXCR. The V and J calls were not made by the authors but by TCRdb's processing. The sample yields 40,000 or so clones, about 14% seen once. Broader study findings: Patients with malignant thyroid tumors reportedly had significantly higher TCR beta diversity than those with benign nodules, in blood and tumor.

The CDR3 sequence is 15 residues long. The germline CDR1 and CDR2 sequences are MDHEN and SYDVKM. The germline V and J ends were trimmed by 8 bases and 12 bases, with 26 bases remaining between them. The chain joins TRBV28 to TRBJ1-5; a weak D match, TRBD1 (6 bases). The TCR comes from a female donor with papillary thyroid cancer or a benign thyroid nodule (not recorded which). Some clones in this sample may be carry-over from other donors' samples. The sample was blood. CDR3 sequence (DNA): TGTGCCAGCGCCCTCCTTACAGGGTTGGATCGGCACCAGCATTTT. Translation: CASALLTGLDRHQHF.